These 29 T cell receptor beta chains were sequenced from one sample in a study of cytotoxic CD8 clonotypes in ibrutinib-treated CLL. Repertoires were generated with immunoSEQ multiplex PCR, while TCRdb's copy carries only in-frame clones and drops some. The sample shows around 27,000 clones, approximately 54% of them seen only once. The specimen comprised PBMCs, sampled before ibrutinib treatment. Receptors were obtained from a human donor with chronic lymphocytic leukemia.

V is TRBV15 and J is TRBJ2-7, with TRBD1 identical over 7 bases. This CDR3 has 15 amino acids. The germline V gene has CDR1 LNHNV and CDR2 YYDKDF (reference sequence). Losses at the gene ends were 0 bases for V and 5 bases for J; bases not matched to a gene: 7. The DNA of the CDR3 is TGTGCCACCAGCAGAGACCGACAGGGTTGGAACGAGCAGTACTTC. Protein: CATSRDRQGWNEQYF. Filled out from reference TRBV15 and TRBJ2-7, the complete variable domain reads DAMVIQNPRYQVTQFGKPVTLSCSQTLNHNVMYWYQQKSSQAPKLLFHYYDKDFNNEADTPDNFQSRRPNTSFCFLDIRSPGLGDTAMYLCATSRDRQGWNEQYFGPGTRLTVT.

This chain uses TRBV10-3 with TRBJ2-3; perhaps TRBD1 as D (6 bases). The V end lost 0 bases, the J end lost 3 bases, and 7 bases lay between the germline ends. CDR1 and CDR2 (germline): ENHRY, SYGVKD. This CDR3 is built from 14 residues. As DNA, the CDR3 is TGTGCCATCAGTGAGTCGGGGGCGACAGATACGCAGTATTTT. This gives the protein CAISESGATDTQYF.

The chain recombines TRBV6-1 with TRBJ2-3, with TRBD2 identical over 7 bases. The CDR3 is 12 amino acids. Trimming took 10 bases from V and 5 from J; bases not matched to a gene: 6. Germline V lookup: CDR1 MNHNS, CDR2 SASEGT. The CDR3 nucleotides read TGTGCCAACGGACTAGTCGGAGATACGCAGTATTTT. This codes for CANGLVGDTQYF.

V gene TRBV11-2 combines with J gene TRBJ2-7; D gene unclear. Germline lookup yields CDR1 SGHAT and CDR2 FQNNGV. CDR3 length: 13 amino acids. V was cut by 0 bases and J by 0 bases, with 3 bases left in between. CDR3 nucleotide sequence: TGTGCCAGCAGCTTAGACCCCTCCTACGAGCAGTACTTC. Encoded protein: CASSLDPSYEQYF.

The chain employs TRBV9 and TRBJ1-2; D is ambiguous. From germline, CDR1 is SGDLS and CDR2 YYNGEE. The CDR3 extends over 13 amino acids. Deletions cut 2 bases from V and 4 bases from J, with 9 bases between. CDR3 DNA: TGTGCCAGCAGCGTGGCAATGATCTATGGCTACACCTTC. Amino acid sequence: CASSVAMIYGYTF.

V and J are TRBV29-1 and TRBJ1-5, with D perhaps matching TRBD1 (6 bases). The ends were cut back, 6 bases at V and 6 bases at J, with 15 bases in the middle. Germline CDR1 and CDR2: SQVTM and ANQGSEA. The CDR3 extends over 13 amino acids. The CDR3 region has the DNA TGCAGCGTCAGAGGGGGTAAGGGTCAGCCCCAGCATTTT. Its translation is CSVRGGKGQPQHF.

The V gene is TRBV6-6, the J gene TRBJ1-4; D not certain. The germline V and J ends were trimmed by 1 base and 7 bases, with 10 bases remaining between them. Germline values: CDR1 MNHNY, CDR2 SVGAGI (reference sequence). This CDR3 contains 14 residues. The CDR3 region is CASSYLTRAEKLFF. The CDR3 coding sequence is TGTGCCAGCAGTTACTTGACAAGGGCTGAAAAACTGTTTTTT.

The J gene is TRBJ2-7, the V gene TRBV4-1; 10 positions agree with TRBD2. Germline lookup yields CDR1 MGHRA and CDR2 YSYEKL. This CDR3 region has 18 residues. Trimming at V came to 0 bases and at J to 3 bases, leaving 11 bases not matched to a gene. The CDR3 region is CASSQDHVSGRFFYEQYF. The CDR3 DNA sequence: TGCGCCAGCAGCCAAGATCATGTTAGCGGGAGGTTTTTCTACGAGCAGTACTTC.

This chain uses TRBV7-9 with TRBJ1-5, with a possible D match to TRBD1 (5 bases). Germline V gene sequence: CDR1 SEHNR, CDR2 FQNEAQ (reference sequence). Trimming removed 5 bases at V and 4 bases at J, with 12 bases between. The CDR3 spans 14 residues. DNA of the CDR3: TGTGCCAGCAGCCCGGCAGGGCAGAATCAGCCCCAGCATTTT. It encodes CASSPAGQNQPQHF. The full variable domain, rest sourced from reference TRBV7-9 and TRBJ1-5, is DTGVSQNPRHKITKRGQNVTFRCDPISEHNRLYWYRQTLGQGPEFLTYFQNEAQLEKSRLLSDRFSAERPKGSFSTLEIQRTEQGDSAMYLCASSPAGQNQPQHFGDGTRLSIL.

This clone was seen a few times. The genes are TRBV25-1 and TRBJ2-3; 8 bases line up with TRBD1. Germline V gene sequence: CDR1 MGHDK, CDR2 SYGVNS. J gave up 2 bases and V 8 bases, and 9 bases lay outside the gene matches. The CDR3 runs to 15 residues. The CDR3 coding sequence is TGTGCCAGCGGGAGGACAGGGCCAGTCACAGATACGCAGTATTTT. Residues: CASGRTGPVTDTQYF.

The rearrangement links TRBV9 to TRBJ2-4, with TRBD2 as a possible D gene (6 bases). Germline lookup yields CDR1 SGDLS and CDR2 YYNGEE. This CDR3 comprises 15 residues. With 0 bases removed from V and 8 bases from J, the gap between germline ends came to 15 bases. The CDR3 nucleotides are TGTGCCAGCAGCGTAGGCGTCGGGAGTCGAGACATTCAGTACTTC. It is translated as CASSVGVGSRDIQYF.

The chain combines TRBV9 with TRBJ2-7, with TRBD2 matching 10 bases. In germline, CDR1 is SGDLS, CDR2 YYNGEE. V gave up 0 bases and J gave up 3 bases; unmatched junction bases: 3. CDR3 size: 15 residues. CDR3 DNA: TGTGCCAGCAGCGTAGATGAGCGGGGGGGCTACGAGCAGTACTTC. It yields the protein CASSVDERGGYEQYF.

The J gene is TRBJ1-1, the V gene TRBV19, with D perhaps TRBD1 (5 bases). CDR1 is LNHDA and CDR2 is SQIVND in the germline V gene (reference sequence). Deletions cut 9 bases from V and 6 bases from J, with 14 bases between. This CDR3 is built from 12 residues. The CDR3 bases are TGTGCCAGCAAGAATCGGGACGCTGAAGCTTTCTTT. Amino acids: CASKNRDAEAFF.

The chain is built from TRBV5-4 and TRBJ1-2, with 7 bases aligning to TRBD1. CDR1 and CDR2 (germline): SGHNT, YYREEE (reference sequence). This CDR3 region has 14 residues. J lost 7 bases, V lost 0 bases, and 6 bases had no gene match. This CDR3 reads CASSLADRVLGYTF. CDR3 DNA: TGTGCCAGCAGCTTGGCCGACAGGGTGCTTGGCTACACCTTC. Drawing the rest from reference TRBV5-4 and TRBJ1-2, the complete variable domain is ETGVTQSPTHLIKTRGQQVTLRCSSQSGHNTVSWYQQALGQGPQFIFQYYREEENGRGNFPPRFSGLQFPNYSSELNVNALELDDSALYLCASSLADRVLGYTFGSGTRLTVV.

This chain joins TRBV20-1 and TRBJ1-1; D is unresolved. The ends were cut back, 2 bases at V and 3 bases at J, with 4 bases in the middle. Germline V gene lookup returns CDR1 DFQATT and CDR2 SNEGSKA (reference sequence). The length of the CDR3 is 11 residues. In DNA form, the CDR3 reads TGCAGTGCTAGACAGGACACTGAAGCTTTCTTT. This gives the protein CSARQDTEAFF.

The J gene is TRBJ2-1, the V gene TRBV18; 7 positions match TRBD2. Germline CDR1 is KGHSH and CDR2 is LQKENI. This CDR3 is 14 amino acids long. V shed 0 bases, J shed 15 bases, and the junction held 11 bases outside the gene matches. The CDR3 protein is CASSPPGGPLMPFF. The DNA of the CDR3 is TGTGCCAGCTCACCACCGGGAGGGCCGCTTATGCCGTTCTTC.

The rearrangement links TRBV5-1 to TRBJ2-5; 16 bases fit TRBD2. From germline, CDR1 is SGHRS and CDR2 YFSETQ. The ends lost 3 bases at V and 3 bases at J; junction bases unmatched: 2. The CDR3 covers 16 residues. The CDR3 region is CASSYGTSGREETQYF. The CDR3 DNA reads TGCGCCAGCAGCTACGGGACTAGCGGGAGGGAAGAGACCCAGTACTTC.

This clone appeared a few times. The gene calls are TRBV4-1 and TRBJ2-3, with D possibly matching TRBD2 (6 bases). Germline V gene lookup returns CDR1 MGHRA and CDR2 YSYEKL. V was clipped by 4 bases and J by 1 base, with 15 bases between them. CDR3 length: 16 amino acids. The CDR3, as DNA: TGCGCCAGCAGCCCACACCCGGGAGCTCGCACAGATACGCAGTATTTT. This gives the protein CASSPHPGARTDTQYF.

The genes are TRBV6-1 and TRBJ2-7; 13 bases agree with TRBD2. Germline CDR1 reads MNHNS; CDR2 reads SASEGT. The J segment lost 7 bases and the V segment lost 0 bases, leaving 9 bases of the junction unmatched. The CDR3 is 17 residues long. The CDR3 is CASSEAFWRTSGGEQYF. CDR3 coding DNA: TGTGCCAGCAGTGAAGCTTTTTGGCGGACTAGCGGGGGTGAGCAGTACTTC.

The chain has TRBV19 and TRBJ1-2; 9 nucleotides agree with TRBD1. V was clipped by 4 bases and J by 5 bases; unmatched bases: 8. CDR3 length equals 15 residues. Germline V CDR1 and CDR2: LNHDA, SQIVND (reference sequence). The CDR3 protein is CASSTRTGVIYGYTF. In nucleotides, the CDR3 is TGTGCCAGTAGTACTCGGACAGGGGTGATATATGGCTACACCTTC.

The J gene is TRBJ1-1, the V gene TRBV27, with D possibly matching TRBD1 (5 bases). V lost 7 bases to trimming and J lost 5 bases, with 8 bases between them. CDR3 length equals 11 residues. Germline V gene sequence: CDR1 MNHEY, CDR2 SMNVEV (reference sequence). The CDR3 sequence: CASKRGTEAFF. CDR3 sequence (DNA): TGTGCCAGCAAAAGGGGTACTGAAGCTTTCTTT.

This clone was observed a handful of times. CDR3 amino acids: CASRSGPYEQYF. CDR3 sequence (DNA): TGCGCCAGCAGATCGGGCCCCTACGAGCAGTACTTC. The chain couples TRBV10-2 to TRBJ2-7; D unresolved. V was shortened by 6 bases and J by 2 bases, with 8 bases between the two germline ends. The CDR3 extends over 12 amino acids. Germline CDR1 WSHSY, CDR2 SAAADI.

This chain joins TRBV6-5 and TRBJ1-1; 7 nucleotides match TRBD1. V lost 6 bases, J lost 9 bases, and 7 bases stayed unmatched. In germline, CDR1 is MNHEY, CDR2 SVGAGI. The CDR3 has 12 amino acids. The CDR3 sequence: CASRANRGQAFF. The CDR3 coding sequence is TGTGCCAGCAGGGCCAACAGGGGACAAGCTTTCTTT.

V and J are TRBV10-2 and TRBJ1-5; D unclear. Germline V gives CDR1 WSHSY, CDR2 SAAADI. The CDR3 runs to 13 residues. V was pared by 2 bases and J by 2 bases, with 4 bases between. In DNA, the CDR3 is TGCGCCAGCAGTGAGGGCGGCAATCAGCCCCAGCATTTT. This sequence encodes CASSEGGNQPQHF.

DNA for the CDR3: TGTGCCAGCAGCGTAACAGACAGCTTCTACGAGCAGTACTTC. It yields the protein CASSVTDSFYEQYF. This sequence joins TRBV9 and TRBJ2-7; a weak D match, TRBD1 (5 bases). Trimming removed 1 base at V and 3 bases at J, with 11 bases between. Looked up from germline, CDR1 is SGDLS and CDR2 is YYNGEE. CDR3 length: 14 amino acids.

The chain recombines TRBV5-6 with TRBJ2-3, with TRBD2 matching 8 bases. V was clipped by 7 bases and J by 5 bases; unmatched bases: 6. Germline assignment: CDR1 SGHDT and CDR2 YYEEEE. This CDR3 comprises 13 residues. CDR3 in amino acids: CASAWREVDTQYF. The CDR3 DNA sequence: TGTGCCAGCGCATGGCGGGAGGTAGATACGCAGTATTTT. Full variable domain (remainder filled in from reference TRBV5-6 and TRBJ2-3): DAGVTQSPTHLIKTRGQQVTLRCSPKSGHDTVSWYQQALGQGPQFIFQYYEEEERQRGNFPDRFSGHQFPNYSSELNVNALLLGDSALYLCASAWREVDTQYFGPGTRLTVL.

This clone was seen more than once but under ten times. The rearrangement links TRBV9 to TRBJ2-7, with TRBD1 matching over 7 bases. In germline, CDR1 is SGDLS, CDR2 YYNGEE. V shed 3 bases and J 5 bases; nucleotides not matched to a gene: 5. The CDR3 is 13 residues long. The CDR3: CASSGQGFHEQYF. DNA for the CDR3: TGTGCCAGCAGCGGACAGGGCTTCCACGAGCAGTACTTC.

J is TRBJ2-7 and V is TRBV7-6; a possible D gene is TRBD1 (6 bases). Trimming pared 5 bases from V and 2 bases from J, leaving 10 bases between. CDR1 SGHVS and CDR2 FNYEAQ come from the germline V gene. The CDR3 sequence is 13 residues long. CDR3 region: CASSPGTPYEQYF. The CDR3 nucleotides are TGTGCCAGCAGCCCGGGGACACCCTACGAGCAGTACTTC.

The rearrangement joins TRBV19 to TRBJ2-7, with 10 bases lining up with TRBD2. The CDR3 is made up of 15 amino acids. Germline V gene lookup returns CDR1 LNHDA and CDR2 SQIVND (reference sequence). J lost 4 bases, V lost 7 bases, and 10 bases had no gene match. The CDR3 sequence: CASTPGASGSYEQYF. CDR3 in DNA: TGTGCCAGTACTCCCGGGGCTAGCGGGAGTTACGAGCAGTACTTC.